This T cell receptor beta chain was identified in a study of blood T cell repertoires in COVID-19. At the level of the study: Sites across the United States, Italy and Spain contributed samples from acute and convalescent COVID-19.

Clones were read by immunoSEQ multiplex PCR, and TCRdb kept only the in-frame ones, dropping some. The sample holds tens of thousands of clones, about nine tenths seen once. V was clipped by 5 bases and J by 5 bases; unmatched bases: 11. The CDR3 has 16 amino acids. CDR1 and CDR2 (germline): SGHAT, FQNNGV. The V and J genes are TRBV11-2 and TRBJ2-4, with 8 bases identical to TRBD1. Sequenced material: peripheral blood. The receptor was derived from a man aged 40-49 years with acute or convalescent COVID-19. In DNA, the CDR3 is TGTGCCAGCAGCAGATTGGTACAGGGGGGAGAAAACATTCAGTACTTC. Translated: CASSRLVQGGENIQYF.